The 18 T cell receptor beta chains in this list originate from one sample, sequenced in a study of blood T cell repertoires in COVID-19. Assay: immunoSEQ multiplex PCR; the TCRdb copy retains only in-frame clones and omits some. The table records approximately 200,000 clones, approximately 80% of them present only once. Sequences were obtained from peripheral blood. The receptor source for this set is a woman in her sixties or seventies who had recovered from COVID-19.

V usage is TRBV7-9 and J usage is TRBJ2-5; 9 nucleotides line up with TRBD2. The V gene's germline CDR1 is SEHNR and CDR2 FQNEAQ (reference sequence). V dropped 5 bases and J dropped 2; count of bases not matched to a gene: 6. The CDR3 contains 15 residues. The CDR3 spells CASSPGLAYQETQYF. The DNA for the CDR3 is TGTGCCAGCAGCCCGGGACTAGCCTATCAAGAGACCCAGTACTTC. The full variable domain, in which reference TRBV7-9 and TRBJ2-5 provide the parts outside the CDR3, is DTGVSQNPRHKITKRGQNVTFRCDPISEHNRLYWYRQTLGQGPEFLTYFQNEAQLEKSRLLSDRFSAERPKGSFSTLEIQRTEQGDSAMYLCASSPGLAYQETQYFGPGTRLLVL.

The chain employs TRBV6-5 and TRBJ2-7; D perhaps matches TRBD1 (7 bases). This CDR3 has 14 residues. Trimming took off 10 bases at V and 0 bases at J, with 16 bases between the two ends. Germline CDR1 and CDR2: MNHEY and SVGAGI. In nucleotides, the CDR3 is TGTGCCACCAGGGGGGCACAAGGCTCCTACGAGCAGTACTTC. This gives the protein CATRGAQGSYEQYF.

A few counts support this clone. This chain connects TRBV7-6 to TRBJ2-1; the match to TRBD2 covers 8 bases. The V segment lost 4 bases and the J segment 3 bases; nucleotides outside the gene matches: 11. The CDR3 is made up of 17 amino acids. Germline-derived CDR1 and CDR2 are SGHVS and FNYEAQ. The CDR3 coding sequence is TGTGCCAGCAGCTCTCCTGGGGCGGGGGGCCACTACAATGAGCAGTTCTTC. This translates into CASSSPGAGGHYNEQFF.

The chain carries TRBV3-1 (or the pseudogene TRBV3-2) and TRBJ2-2; TRBD2 agrees at 13 bases. Germline CDR1 reads LGHDT; CDR2 reads YNNKEL (reference sequence). This CDR3 is 16 amino acids long. Trimming at V came to 4 bases and at J to 5 bases, leaving 4 bases not matched to a gene. The CDR3 sequence is CASSLGLAGETGELFF. As DNA, the CDR3 is TGTGCCAGCAGCCTTGGACTAGCGGGGGAGACCGGGGAGCTGTTTTTT.

J is TRBJ2-1 and V is TRBV18; 13 nucleotides agree with TRBD2. The V gene end was trimmed by 3 bases and the J gene end by 4 bases; junction bases not matched to a gene: 6. The CDR3 loop spans 17 amino acids. Germline assignment: CDR1 KGHSH and CDR2 LQKENI. CDR3 nucleotides: TGTGCCAGCTCACCGAGGACTAGCGGGGGAACTTACAATGAGCAGTTCTTC. Its translation: CASSPRTSGGTYNEQFF.

This chain joins TRBV12-5 and TRBJ2-1, with 9 bases fitting TRBD2. Looked up from germline, CDR1 is LGHNT and CDR2 is FRNRAP. V trimming: 3 bases; J trimming: 10 bases; junction bases outside the gene matches: 13. The CDR3 totals 16 residues. CDR3 nucleotides: TGTGCTAGTGGTTTCGGAGCGGGGGGACCAGGGAACGAGCAGTTCTTC. It encodes CASGFGAGGPGNEQFF.

The chain is built from TRBV30 and TRBJ1-2; a weak D match, TRBD1 (5 bases). Germline values: CDR1 GTSNPN, CDR2 SVGIG (reference sequence). The CDR3 sequence is 14 residues long. V lost 4 bases to trimming and J lost 4 bases, with 16 bases between them. The CDR3 region has the DNA TGTGCCTGGACGCGGGGCAGGTTGACCTATGGCTACACCTTC. This codes for CAWTRGRLTYGYTF. The full variable domain, completed using reference TRBV30 and TRBJ1-2, is SQTIHQWPATLVQPVGSPLSLECTVEGTSNPNLYWYRQAAGRGLQLLFYSVGIGQISSEVPQNLSASRPQDRQFILSSKKLLLSDSGFYLCAWTRGRLTYGYTFGSGTRLTVV.

The V call is TRBV29-1, the J call TRBJ1-2, with D perhaps matching TRBD1 (6 bases). With 0 bases removed from V and 6 bases from J, the gap between germline ends came to 11 bases. The germline V gene encodes CDR1 SQVTM and CDR2 ANQGSEA. CDR3 size: 13 residues. The chain's CDR3 is CSVEDSGDDGYTF. For the CDR3, the DNA is TGCAGCGTTGAAGATTCAGGGGACGATGGCTACACCTTC. Full variable domain (remainder filled in from reference TRBV29-1 and TRBJ1-2): SAVISQKPSRDICQRGTSLTIQCQVDSQVTMMFWYRQQPGQSLTLIATANQGSEATYESGFVIDKFPISRPNLTFSTLTVSNMSPEDSSIYLCSVEDSGDDGYTFGSGTRLTVV.

The chain employs TRBV2 and TRBJ2-5, with D unclear. Germline-derived CDR1 and CDR2 are SNHLY and FYNNEI. This CDR3 has 13 residues. The V end was cut by 4 bases, the J end by 3 bases, with 9 bases between. CDR3 sequence: CASSVNREETQYF. In nucleotides, the CDR3 is TGTGCCAGCAGTGTAAACCGGGAAGAGACCCAGTACTTC.

In its sample, this clone was seen a few times. The chain employs TRBV10-3 and TRBJ2-1; 8 nucleotides align to TRBD2. The CDR3 spans 17 residues. Trimming took 1 base from V and 6 from J; bases not matched to a gene: 11. Germline CDR1 ENHRY, CDR2 SYGVKD. Here the CDR3 reads CAISEYGRRGAPNEQFF. In DNA form, the CDR3 reads TGTGCCATCAGTGAGTACGGTCGGCGGGGGGCCCCCAATGAGCAGTTCTTC.

The chain is built from TRBV19 and TRBJ2-7; perhaps TRBD1 as D (7 bases). The CDR3 extends over 15 amino acids. CDR1 and CDR2 (germline): LNHDA, SQIVND (reference sequence). Deletions cut 3 bases from V and 2 bases from J, with 14 bases between. In DNA, the CDR3 is TGTGCCAGTAGTATGGTCCAGGGGGGAGCCTACGAGCAGTACTTC. It codes for CASSMVQGGAYEQYF.

The gene calls are TRBV19 and TRBJ2-5; tentative D call: TRBD1 (5 bases). The V end was cut by 1 base, the J end by 7 bases, with 16 bases between. The CDR3 is made up of 15 amino acids. The germline gives CDR1 LNHDA, CDR2 SQIVND (reference sequence). CDR3 protein: CASSIGGAEFTTQYF. The CDR3 region has the DNA TGTGCCAGTAGTATAGGTGGGGCGGAGTTCACGACCCAGTACTTC.

J is TRBJ1-2 and V is TRBV2, with D perhaps matching TRBD1 (6 bases). The CDR3 extends over 14 amino acids. V dropped 8 bases and J dropped 1 base, with 14 bases sitting between them. CDR1 and CDR2 (germline): SNHLY, FYNNEI. The CDR3 here is CASLDRTLNYGYTF. The CDR3 DNA sequence: TGTGCCAGCCTCGACAGGACGCTTAACTATGGCTACACCTTC.

The chain is built from TRBV13 and TRBJ1-4; D is possibly TRBD1 (5 bases). The CDR3 has 14 amino acids. V dropped 5 bases and J dropped 5 bases, with 12 bases sitting between them. Germline CDR1 reads PRHDT; CDR2 reads FYEKMQ (reference sequence). CDR3 in DNA: TGTGCCAGCAGCAGCGGGACCCCAAATGAAAAACTGTTTTTT. Translating gives CASSSGTPNEKLFF.

This chain links TRBV7-6 with TRBJ2-7; 13 nucleotides line up with TRBD2. After removal of 5 bases from V and 5 bases from J, the junction contained 12 bases not matched to a gene. Germline V CDR1 and CDR2: SGHVS, FNYEAQ. The CDR3 is made up of 17 amino acids. Here the CDR3 DNA reads TGTGCCAGCAGCCCTACCCAACTAGCGGGGGGGTCCCACGAGCAGTACTTC. It is translated as CASSPTQLAGGSHEQYF.

The V gene is TRBV7-2, the J gene TRBJ2-7; 9 bases agree with TRBD1. With V trimmed by 6 bases and J by 6 bases, 6 bases remained unmatched. This CDR3 is built from 13 residues. Germline V lookup: CDR1 SGHTA, CDR2 FQGNSA. CDR3: CASSSDRGGEQYF. The CDR3 coding sequence is TGTGCCAGCAGTTCGGACAGGGGCGGCGAGCAGTACTTC.

The count of this clone is one. This rearrangement joins TRBV30 to TRBJ1-2; 10 bases map to TRBD1. The germline CDR1 and CDR2 sequences are GTSNPN and SVGIG (reference sequence). The trim removed 2 bases at V and 3 bases at J, leaving 3 bases unmatched. This CDR3 is 14 amino acids long. The CDR3 DNA reads TGTGCCTGGAGTAGACAGGGGGCGTACTATGGCTACACCTTC. It translates to CAWSRQGAYYGYTF.

V and J are TRBV9 and TRBJ2-5, with TRBD1 as a possible D gene (7 bases). Germline-derived CDR1 and CDR2 are SGDLS and YYNGEE. The germline V and J ends were trimmed by 5 bases and 4 bases, with 18 bases remaining between them. This CDR3 spans 15 amino acids. The CDR3 bases are TGTGCCAGCAGTTTTCAGGGGGGTTTAGCAGAGACCCAGTACTTC. Encoded protein: CASSFQGGLAETQYF.